Listed below are T cell receptor beta chains from one sample, sequenced in a study of PD-1 blockade in mismatch repair-deficient tumors. Sequencing used immunoSEQ multiplex PCR; TCRdb keeps in-frame clones, though not all of them. The sample has about 68,000 clones, around 73% seen once. The sequencing used peripheral blood, collected 2 weeks after starting pembrolizumab. The receptor source for this set is an adult with mismatch repair-deficient cancer. Each CDR3 is given with its conserved first and last residue. The order of the fields is J gene, clone size, V gene, CDR3 protein. Size values are once, few and many counts, or a class for expanded clones, and some rows have none.

TRBJ1-4,.,TRBV11-2,CASSFQVRGEKLFF
TRBJ2-7,.,TRBV11-1,CASSSDRGFRTYEQYF
TRBJ2-5,.,TRBV7-2,CASREGGAKETQYF
TRBJ1-2,few,TRBV15,CATSMDRVIYLSGYTF
TRBJ2-7,.,TRBV4-1,CASSRGVGTGYYEQYF
TRBJ2-1,.,TRBV7-8,CASSLAPRGIMEYNEQFF
TRBJ2-7,.,TRBV6-1,CASLGRGKQYF
TRBJ2-1,.,TRBV5-1,CASSSKEGWQFF
TRBJ2-5,.,TRBV7-9,CASSARRVGQETQYF
TRBJ2-7,few,TRBV6-1,CASNPQTGLSYEQYF
TRBJ1-2,.,TRBV6-5,CASSSPRAPNYGYTF
TRBJ1-2,few,TRBV6-5,CASSSPRGYTF
TRBJ1-5,.,TRBV2,CASRDRVQPQHF
TRBJ2-5,.,TRBV5-4,CASSSRTSGQETQYF
TRBJ2-7,.,TRBV28,CASSLPQVPGHPGAYEQYF
TRBJ2-3,.,TRBV7-3,CASSLGTPTDTQYF
TRBJ2-6,.,TRBV30,CAWGGGSGANVLTF
TRBJ1-5,few,TRBV28,CASSPDSNQPQHF
TRBJ2-7,.,TRBV27,CALRGSIRSYEQYF
TRBJ2-7,once,TRBV6-1,CASSEILAGSYEQYF
TRBJ2-7,few,TRBV25-1,CASSVTGYEQYF
TRBJ2-7,.,TRBV7-2,CASSPGTGYYEQYF
TRBJ2-1,.,TRBV4-3,CASSQDSSLAGNDEQFF
TRBJ2-5,.,TRBV5-5,CASSGGDRLKETQYF